The subject of this entry is one TCR beta chain. As yet, its antigen is unknown. Bulk libraries came from a prior protocol with listed TCR primers. Using its own MiXCR run on the PCR reads, TCRdb lists one record per CDR3 protein. The sample has over 300,000 distinct CDR3 sequences; 24% are singletons. The germline gives CDR1 MNHNY, CDR2 SVGAGI (reference sequence). The CDR3 sequence is 14 residues long. V dropped 6 bases and J dropped 4; count of bases not matched to a gene: 3. This sample is drawn from a study of molecular identifiers for immune sequencing clone quantification. Notes on the study in general: Spiked Jurkat TCR RNA originating from one cell could reportedly be identified amid approximately 900,000 naive cells. Effector cells kept over 98% of their molecules in clones above 20 RNA copies, while naive cells kept under 1% there.

CD8+CD4-CCR7+CD45RA+ cells were sorted as naive CD8 T cells. The chain couples TRBV6-6 to TRBJ1-5, with TRBD1 identical over 10 bases. This clonotype was sampled from a human donor in good health. Some libraries in this study had Jurkat cell RNA spiked in. The sample comprised naive CD8+ T cells from blood, with Jurkat cell RNA spiked in. Subset: FACS-sorted CD8+CD4-CCR7+CD45RA+ naive T cells. The CDR3 sequence: CASSGTGANQPQHF. The DNA for the CDR3 is TGTGCCAGCAGCGGGACAGGGGCTAATCAGCCCCAGCATTTT.